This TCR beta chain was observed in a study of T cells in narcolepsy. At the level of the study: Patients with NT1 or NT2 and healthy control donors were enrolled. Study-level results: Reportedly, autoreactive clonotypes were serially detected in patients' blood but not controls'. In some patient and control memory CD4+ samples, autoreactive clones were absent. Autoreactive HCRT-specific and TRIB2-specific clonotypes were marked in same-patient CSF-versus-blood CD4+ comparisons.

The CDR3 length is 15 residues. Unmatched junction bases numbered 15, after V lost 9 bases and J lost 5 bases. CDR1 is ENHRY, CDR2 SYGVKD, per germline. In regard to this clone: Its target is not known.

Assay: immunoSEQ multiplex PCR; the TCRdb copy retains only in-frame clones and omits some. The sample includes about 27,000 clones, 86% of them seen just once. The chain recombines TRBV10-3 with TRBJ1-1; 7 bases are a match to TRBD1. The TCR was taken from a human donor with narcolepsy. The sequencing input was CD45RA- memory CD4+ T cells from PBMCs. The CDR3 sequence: CAISEREGARTEAFF. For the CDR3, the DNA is TGTGCCATTTCTGAGAGGGAGGGGGCGAGGACTGAAGCTTTCTTT.